Shown below are 6 T cell receptor beta chains from a single sample sequenced in a study of blood T cells in healthy people across ages. PCR was performed a second time for 7 to 11 cycles using a sample-barcoded 5' primer and a J-beta primer mix. One entry per CDR3 protein, called by TCRdb with MiXCR from the 5' RACE reads. The data contain 750,000 to 950,000 distinct CDR3 sequences, about 28% of them seen just once; the ten biggest clones take up more than 8.5%. These data also formed part of another study, on T cells of mothers and their children.

The sequencing input was blood. The origin of the receptors is a middle-aged woman in good health.

This clonotype has at least ten counts. V usage is TRBV12-3 or TRBV12-4 and J usage is TRBJ2-2, with D unresolved. The CDR3 length is 12 residues. V dropped 6 bases and J dropped 6 bases, with 8 bases sitting between them. The CDR3 DNA sequence: TGTGCCAGCAGGCATCTATCCGGGGAGCTGTTTTTT. This translates into CASRHLSGELFF.

V gene TRBV5-5 combines with J gene TRBJ1-5; perhaps TRBD1 as D (5 bases). This CDR3 is built from 15 residues. Germline loops: CDR1 SGHKS, CDR2 YYEKEE (reference sequence). V dropped 4 bases and J dropped 4 bases, with 15 bases sitting between them. DNA of the CDR3: TGTGCCAGCAGCCTCAGGAGGGGCTCGAATCAGCCCCAGCATTTT. It yields the protein CASSLRRGSNQPQHF.

There are a few counts of this clonotype. The chain recombines TRBV14 with TRBJ2-7, with a possible D match to TRBD2 (7 bases). V shed 1 base and J shed 9 bases, with 22 bases lying between them. This CDR3 region has 16 residues. In germline, CDR1 is SGHDN, CDR2 FVKESK. This CDR3 is CASSQGGGTFSTRQYF. CDR3 in DNA: TGTGCCAGCAGCCAAGGGGGGGGCACCTTCTCTACGAGGCAGTACTTC.

This clonotype was counted ten times or more. The V and J genes are TRBV3-1 and TRBJ1-2; D may be TRBD1 (6 bases). The germline V gene encodes CDR1 LGHDT and CDR2 YNNKEL (reference sequence). The CDR3 spans 14 residues. V dropped 0 bases and J dropped 4 bases, with 9 bases sitting between them. The CDR3, as DNA: TGTGCCAGCAGCCAAGAGAGGGGGACCTATGGCTACACCTTC. It yields the protein CASSQERGTYGYTF. Full variable domain (remainder filled in from reference TRBV3-1 and TRBJ1-2): DTAVSQTPKYLVTQMGNDKSIKCEQNLGHDTMYWYKQDSKKFLKIMFSYNNKELIINETVPNRFSPKSPDKAHLNLHINSLELGDSAVYFCASSQERGTYGYTFGSGTRLTVV.

This clonotype was detected a few times. The chain carries TRBV7-2 and TRBJ2-1; D is unclear. This CDR3 contains 16 residues. Germline CDR1 is SGHTA and CDR2 is FQGNSA. V was clipped by 1 base and J by 3 bases, with 13 bases between them. This chain's CDR3 is CASSLVGSRNYNEQFF. For the CDR3, the DNA is TGTGCCAGCAGCTTAGTTGGTAGCAGAAACTACAATGAGCAGTTCTTC. Based on the CDR3 plus reference TRBV7-2 and TRBJ2-1, the full variable domain is GAGVSQSPSNKVTEKGKDVELRCDPISGHTALYWYRQSLGQGLEFLIYFQGNSAPDKSGLPSDRFSAERTGGSVSTLTIQRTQQEDSAVYLCASSLVGSRNYNEQFFGPGTRLTVL.

There are many counts of this clonotype. The J gene is TRBJ2-1, the V gene TRBV24-1; a possible D gene is TRBD2 (5 bases). Germline V gene lookup returns CDR1 KGHDR and CDR2 SFDVKD. The ends were cut back, 1 base at V and 3 bases at J, with 12 bases in the middle. CDR3 size: 16 residues. The CDR3 nucleotides are TGTGCCACCAGTGATTTTTCTAGCCCATTCTACAATGAGCAGTTCTTC. Protein sequence: CATSDFSSPFYNEQFF.